This TCR beta chain is drawn from a study of shared clonotypes between healthy human individuals. Study-wide points: Clonotype sharing levels among donors were expected to vary with sequencing depth.

With respect to this clone: Its antigen is unidentified. At one end, the junction sequence differs from germline, possibly due to a read error.

Original analysis: Filtering differed since immunoSEQ provided only junctions, with no quality scores. Produced via immunoSEQ multiplex PCR; TCRdb's table is partial and in-frame only. From that table come the V and J calls and clone size; the DNA was used to work out D and trimming. The sample yields around 2.3 million clones, almost 96% seen once. This clonotype originated in a man aged 18 to 35 in good health. The specimen sequenced was naive CD4+ T cells sorted from blood. The subset is: CD45RA+ positively selected.

The CDR3 spells CASSLDPSGGSF. For the CDR3, the DNA is TGTGCCAGCAGCTTAGATCCTAGCGGGGGCTCTTTC. This sequence joins TRBV11-2 and TRBJ2-7; 10 nucleotides agree with TRBD2. The CDR3 runs 12 residues. Germline lookup yields CDR1 SGHAT and CDR2 FQNNGV.